The next 22 T cell receptor beta chains were all read from a single sample in a study of cytomegalovirus exposure and HLA in healthy donors. Both 60 Vbeta primers and 13 Jbeta primers went into the PCR. Clones were read by immunoSEQ multiplex PCR, and TCRdb kept only the in-frame ones, dropping some. The data hold 150,000 or so clones, with around 80% observed a single time. The sample consisted of PBMCs. The receptors originated from a man between 18 and 29 years old in good health and CMV-seropositive.

The chain uses TRBV30 and TRBJ2-5; D unresolved. This CDR3 spans 12 amino acids. From germline, CDR1 is GTSNPN and CDR2 SVGIG (reference sequence). V lost 2 bases and J 6 bases, leaving 10 bases between the germline ends. CDR3 amino acids: CAWSPLRKTQYF. DNA of the CDR3: TGTGCCTGGAGTCCCCTAAGAAAGACCCAGTACTTC.

The genes are TRBV10-3 and TRBJ2-7, with TRBD1 matching over 8 bases. The CDR3 totals 15 residues. V lost 2 bases and J lost 1; bases outside the gene matches: 4. CDR1 is ENHRY and CDR2 is SYGVKD in the germline V gene. The CDR3 region has the DNA TGTGCCATCAGTGAGAGGGACAGGAGGTCCTACGAGCAGTACTTC. It yields the protein CAISERDRRSYEQYF.

This clone was counted a single time. The V call is TRBV27, the J call TRBJ2-7, with 7 bases fitting TRBD1. The germline gives CDR1 MNHEY, CDR2 SMNVEV (reference sequence). The CDR3 has 14 residues. V trimming: 5 bases; J trimming: 2 bases; junction bases outside the gene matches: 6. This CDR3 is CASSIRTGAYEQYF. The DNA of the CDR3 is TGTGCCAGCAGTATACGGACAGGAGCCTACGAGCAGTACTTC.

V is TRBV5-6 and J is TRBJ2-3, with a possible D match to TRBD2 (6 bases). Germline V gives CDR1 SGHDT, CDR2 YYEEEE. Trimming shortened V by 0 bases and J by 0 bases, and 11 bases separated the two germline ends. This CDR3 has 16 residues. The DNA for the CDR3 is TGTGCCAGCAGCTTGGGAATAGCGGATAGCACAGATACGCAGTATTTT. As protein: CASSLGIADSTDTQYF.

The chain links TRBV2 to TRBJ2-7, with D possibly TRBD2 on 5 matching bases. This CDR3 has 16 residues. Trimming left V 7 bases short and J 3 bases short, with 22 bases between. Germline V CDR1 and CDR2: SNHLY, FYNNEI. The CDR3 loop reads CASTKFPSSSLYEQYF. The DNA for the CDR3 is TGTGCCAGCACGAAGTTCCCCTCTAGCAGCCTCTACGAGCAGTACTTC.

The J gene is TRBJ2-1, the V gene TRBV27; 9 bases are a match to TRBD2. Germline assignment: CDR1 MNHEY and CDR2 SMNVEV (reference sequence). The CDR3 is made up of 16 amino acids. Unmatched junction bases numbered 10, after V lost 6 bases and J lost 4 bases. CDR3 in amino acids: CASRKAGGAGYNEQFF. The CDR3 DNA reads as TGTGCCAGCAGAAAGGCGGGAGGGGCGGGGTACAATGAGCAGTTCTTC.

The V call is TRBV11-2, the J call TRBJ1-1; D unresolved. CDR1 is SGHAT and CDR2 is FQNNGV in the germline V gene. Trimming pared 0 bases from V and 4 bases from J, leaving 6 bases between. This CDR3 has 13 amino acids. CDR3 loop: CASSLDYGTEAFF. The CDR3 DNA reads TGTGCCAGCAGCTTAGATTACGGCACTGAAGCTTTCTTT. The entire variable domain, with the rest obtained from reference TRBV11-2 and TRBJ1-1, is as follows: EAGVAQSPRYKIIEKRQSVAFWCNPISGHATLYWYQQILGQGPKLLIQFQNNGVVDDSQLPKDRFSAERLKGVDSTLKIQPAKLEDSAVYLCASSLDYGTEAFFGQGTRLTVV.

The chain employs TRBV7-2 and TRBJ2-1; 7 bases match TRBD1. The V gene end was trimmed by 5 bases and the J gene end by 10 bases; junction bases not matched to a gene: 2. Germline lookup yields CDR1 SGHTA and CDR2 FQGNSA. This CDR3 has 11 amino acids. The CDR3 DNA follows: TGTGCCAGCAGCAGGGGGCAGGAGCAGTTCTTC. Residues: CASSRGQEQFF.

J is TRBJ2-1 and V is TRBV9, with a possible D match to TRBD1 (6 bases). Trimming took off 7 bases at V and 2 bases at J, with 16 bases between the two ends. The germline CDR1 and CDR2 sequences are SGDLS and YYNGEE. The CDR3 is 15 residues long. The CDR3 DNA follows: TGTGCCAGCGATCCCGAAGGGGGTCCCTACAATGAGCAGTTCTTC. Its protein is CASDPEGGPYNEQFF.

V usage is TRBV9 and J usage is TRBJ1-3; 8 nucleotides agree with TRBD1. V lost 0 bases and J lost 2; bases outside the gene matches: 4. The CDR3 extends over 16 amino acids. CDR1 and CDR2 (germline): SGDLS, YYNGEE. This chain's CDR3 is CASSVEVTGAGNTIYF. CDR3 sequence (DNA): TGTGCCAGCAGCGTAGAAGTGACAGGGGCTGGAAACACCATATATTTT. Combining the CDR3 with reference TRBV9 and TRBJ1-3 gives the whole variable domain DSGVTQTPKHLITATGQRVTLRCSPRSGDLSVYWYQQSLDQGLQFLIQYYNGEERAKGNILERFSAQQFPDLHSELNLSSLELGDSALYFCASSVEVTGAGNTIYFGEGSWLTVV.

The chain is built from TRBV6-5 and TRBJ1-2; unclear D gene. Trimming removed 0 bases at V and 8 bases at J, with 16 bases between. The germline gives CDR1 MNHEY, CDR2 SVGAGI. The CDR3 consists of 15 residues. CDR3 protein: CASSYSNREKGGYTF. In DNA form, the CDR3 reads TGTGCCAGCAGTTACTCGAATCGGGAGAAAGGCGGCTACACCTTC.

The chain uses TRBV5-1 and TRBJ2-6; D gene uncertain. Germline-derived CDR1 and CDR2 are SGHRS and YFSETQ. V dropped 2 bases and J dropped 0 bases, with 12 bases sitting between them. This CDR3 spans 17 amino acids. The CDR3 sequence: CASSLQPHHSGANVLTF. CDR3 nucleotides: TGCGCCAGCAGCTTACAGCCCCATCACTCTGGGGCCAACGTCCTGACTTTC.

This clone was seen more than once but under ten times. The chain links TRBV6-1 to TRBJ1-1, with a weak D call TRBD1 (6 bases). Between the trimmed V and J ends, which lost 1 base and 9 bases, there was a span of 15 bases. The length of the CDR3 is 14 residues. CDR1 and CDR2 (germline): MNHNS, SASEGT. Here the CDR3 reads CASSEGPGGRQAFF. The CDR3 DNA is TGTGCCAGCAGTGAAGGCCCCGGGGGGCGGCAAGCTTTCTTT.

On this clone itself: The CDR3 carries no conserved terminal phenylalanine or tryptophan, so it likely arises from a read error. The chain couples TRBV2 to TRBJ1-1; possible D gene TRBD1, 5 bases. Germline V CDR1 and CDR2: SNHLY, FYNNEI. The CDR3 extends over 15 amino acids. CDR3 in amino acids: CSSSDFQGLNTEAFL. CDR3 sequence (DNA): TGTTCCAGCAGTGATTTTCAGGGTCTGAACACTGAAGCTTTCCTT.

This clone was recorded a few times. CDR3 sequence: CASSPLFESSGANVLTF. Written as DNA, the CDR3 is TGTGCCAGCTCACCCCTATTCGAATCCTCTGGGGCCAACGTCCTGACTTTC. The V and J genes are TRBV18 and TRBJ2-6; the D is unclear. Germline loops: CDR1 KGHSH, CDR2 LQKENI. Trimming shortened V by 3 bases and J by 0 bases, and 12 bases separated the two germline ends. This CDR3 has 17 amino acids.

The CDR3 coding sequence is TGTGCCAGCAGCTTAGCCCGGGTAGATACGCAGTATTTT. Amino acids: CASSLARVDTQYF. The genes are TRBV7-8 and TRBJ2-3, with D uncertain. Trimming took 0 bases from V and 5 from J, leaving 6 bases between them. CDR1 is SGHVS and CDR2 is FQNEAQ in the germline V gene. This CDR3 region has 13 residues. Complete variable domain (other parts from reference TRBV7-8 and TRBJ2-3): GAGVSQSPRYKVAKRGQDVALRCDPISGHVSLFWYQQALGQGPEFLTYFQNEAQLDKSGLPSDRFFAERPEGSVSTLKIQRTQQEDSAVYLCASSLARVDTQYFGPGTRLTVL.

There are a few counts of this clone. This chain joins TRBV27 and TRBJ2-3, with 10 nucleotides matching TRBD2. Germline V gene sequence: CDR1 MNHEY, CDR2 SMNVEV (reference sequence). The trim removed 6 bases at V and 5 bases at J, leaving 5 bases unmatched. The CDR3 has 14 residues. The CDR3 protein is CASRPSGSKDTQYF. The CDR3 DNA sequence: TGTGCCAGCAGGCCTAGCGGGAGTAAAGATACGCAGTATTTT.

V and J are TRBV6-5 and TRBJ2-7; 11 nucleotides agree with TRBD1. V was pared by 6 bases and J by 7 bases, with 8 bases of the junction left unmatched. This CDR3 has 14 residues. CDR1 MNHEY and CDR2 SVGAGI come from the germline V gene. CDR3 sequence (DNA): TGTGCCAGCAGATTCCGGGACAGGGGGACGGAGCAGTACTTC. Translated: CASRFRDRGTEQYF.

The V gene is TRBV7-9, the J gene TRBJ1-2; D might be TRBD1 (6 bases). CDR1 and CDR2 (germline): SEHNR, FQNEAQ (reference sequence). The V end was cut by 1 base, the J end by 4 bases, with 7 bases between. The CDR3 totals 13 residues. The CDR3, as DNA: TGTGCCAGCAGCTTAGGGACAGCCTATGGCTACACCTTC. Its translation: CASSLGTAYGYTF.

The chain links TRBV29-1 to TRBJ1-1; D gene unclear. The germline gives CDR1 SQVTM, CDR2 ANQGSEA. Trimming pared 6 bases from V and 4 bases from J, leaving 12 bases between. The CDR3 is 12 residues long. The CDR3 bases are TGCAGCGTAAACGAGCCGGGCACTGAAGCTTTCTTT. Its protein product is CSVNEPGTEAFF.

This clone was observed once. The chain has TRBV19 and TRBJ2-2, with 9 bases lining up with TRBD2. Germline assignment: CDR1 LNHDA and CDR2 SQIVND (reference sequence). V lost 5 bases and J lost 6; bases outside the gene matches: 10. CDR3 length: 16 amino acids. The CDR3 sequence is CASSLLAGVGAGELFF. In nucleotides, the CDR3 is TGTGCCAGTAGTCTTTTAGCGGGAGTTGGGGCCGGGGAGCTGTTTTTT.

The CDR3 region is CASSQVSSGRVRAGELFF. Here the CDR3 DNA reads TGCGCCAGCAGCCAAGTTTCTAGCGGGAGGGTGCGGGCCGGGGAGCTGTTTTTT. The chain has TRBV4-1 and TRBJ2-2; 12 positions match TRBD2. The CDR3 covers 18 residues. CDR1 MGHRA and CDR2 YSYEKL come from the germline V gene. V gave up 1 base and J gave up 6 bases; unmatched junction bases: 9.